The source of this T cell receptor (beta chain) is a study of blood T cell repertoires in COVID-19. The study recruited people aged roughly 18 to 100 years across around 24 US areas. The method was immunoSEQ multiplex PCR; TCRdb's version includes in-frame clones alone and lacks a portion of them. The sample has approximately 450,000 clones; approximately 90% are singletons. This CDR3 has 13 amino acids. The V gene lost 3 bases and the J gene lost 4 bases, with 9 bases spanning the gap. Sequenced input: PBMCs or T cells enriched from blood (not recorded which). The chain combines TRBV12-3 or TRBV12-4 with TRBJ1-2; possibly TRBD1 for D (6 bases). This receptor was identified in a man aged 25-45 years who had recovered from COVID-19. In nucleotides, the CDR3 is TGTGCCAGCAGTTTTGGACAGATCTATGGCTACACCTTC. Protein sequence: CASSFGQIYGYTF.